The clone carrying this T cell receptor beta chain was found a few times. Its antigen remains unidentified. TCRdb analysed the reads with MiXCR anew, one entry per CDR3 protein. The repertoire has roughly 80,000 distinct CDR3 sequences, 20% to 30% of them found once; the top ten carry roughly 50%. Looked up from germline, CDR1 is DFQATT and CDR2 is SNEGSKA (reference sequence). V dropped 2 bases and J dropped 6 bases, with 11 bases sitting between them. This CDR3 spans 13 amino acids. This specimen belongs to a study of T cell repertoires in cytomegalovirus infection. Study-level information: Both CMV infection and a matching HLA type were indicated by public TCR beta signatures. Study-wide points: Across the ex vivo response, the dominant clonotypes were HLA-C-restricted CMV-specific TCR beta clonotypes.

The chain joins TRBV20-1 to TRBJ2-1; no clear D. The clonotype originates from a human donor in good health (CMV status not recorded). Some clones in this sample may be carry-over from other donors' samples. Sequences were derived from CD8+ T cells from cultured PBMCs, sampled from culture after CMV antigen stimulation. The CDR3 bases are TGCAGTGCTAGACCCTTGGACCGCAATGAGCAGTTCTTC. Its translation is CSARPLDRNEQFF.